What follows are 6 T cell receptor beta chains derived from one specimen sequenced in a study of neoadjuvant anti-PD-1 for oral cavity cancer. Produced via immunoSEQ multiplex PCR; TCRdb's table is partial and in-frame only. Of under 7,500 clones in the sample, nearly 55% were seen once. This specimen was tumor tissue, taken before nivolumab (anti-PD-1) treatment. These receptors were taken from a person aged 35 to 85 with oral cavity squamous cell carcinoma.

The V call is TRBV5-1, the J call TRBJ2-1; 8 nucleotides align to TRBD2. There are 14 residues in the CDR3. The trim removed 5 bases at V and 2 bases at J, leaving 3 bases unmatched. CDR1 is SGHRS, CDR2 YFSETQ, per germline. The CDR3 region is CASRAGETYNEQFF. In DNA, the CDR3 is TGCGCCAGCAGAGCGGGAGAGACCTACAATGAGCAGTTCTTC.

The chain combines TRBV9 with TRBJ1-1, with D tentatively TRBD1 (6 bases). There are 14 residues in the CDR3. The germline CDR1 and CDR2 sequences are SGDLS and YYNGEE. Trimming removed 0 bases at V and 2 bases at J, with 8 bases between. The chain's CDR3 is CASSVGTANTEAFF. In DNA form, the CDR3 reads TGTGCCAGCAGCGTAGGGACAGCTAACACTGAAGCTTTCTTT. Full variable domain (rest looked up from reference TRBV9 and TRBJ1-1): DSGVTQTPKHLITATGQRVTLRCSPRSGDLSVYWYQQSLDQGLQFLIQYYNGEERAKGNILERFSAQQFPDLHSELNLSSLELGDSALYFCASSVGTANTEAFFGQGTRLTVV.

There are a few counts of this clone. The chain combines TRBV7-2 with TRBJ1-6; no clear D. CDR1 is SGHTA and CDR2 is FQGNSA in the germline V gene. This CDR3 comprises 12 residues. The ends were cut back, 5 bases at V and 9 bases at J, with 8 bases in the middle. The DNA of the CDR3 is TGTGCCAGCAGCGTACAAGTTTCACCCCTCCACTTT. Translating gives CASSVQVSPLHF.

This clone showed up just once. This chain uses TRBV28 with TRBJ1-3, with unresolved D. The CDR3 length is 13 residues. The germline V and J ends were trimmed by 7 bases and 4 bases, with 11 bases remaining between them. Per germline, CDR1 MDHEN and CDR2 SYDVKM. Here the CDR3 reads CASTPAAGNTIYF. CDR3 in DNA: TGTGCCAGCACCCCGGCTGCCGGAAACACCATATATTTT.

CDR3 amino acids: CAWTGQGTYEQYF. CDR3 in DNA: TGTGCCTGGACGGGACAGGGTACCTACGAGCAGTACTTC. This sequence joins TRBV30 and TRBJ2-7, with TRBD1 matching over 9 bases. With V trimmed by 4 bases and J by 2 bases, 3 bases remained unmatched. Germline CDR1 GTSNPN, CDR2 SVGIG (reference sequence). The CDR3 has 13 amino acids.

This clone was seen a few times. The chain is built from TRBV15 and TRBJ2-6; TRBD2 matches at 7 bases. CDR3 length equals 17 residues. The germline V gene has CDR1 LNHNV and CDR2 YYDKDF (reference sequence). Losses at the gene ends were 0 bases for V and 1 base for J; bases not matched to a gene: 3. The CDR3 loop reads CATSRDPGGSGANVLTF. The CDR3, as DNA: TGTGCCACCAGCAGAGACCCCGGGGGGTCTGGGGCCAACGTCCTGACTTTC. Looking up the rest from reference TRBV15 and TRBJ2-6 gives the full variable domain: DAMVIQNPRYQVTQFGKPVTLSCSQTLNHNVMYWYQQKSSQAPKLLFHYYDKDFNNEADTPDNFQSRRPNTSFCFLDIRSPGLGDTAMYLCATSRDPGGSGANVLTFGAGSRLTVL.